This T cell receptor beta chain was retrieved from a study of T cell therapy after organ transplantation. CDR1 and CDR2 (germline): SGHNT, YYREEE (reference sequence). Trimming took off 4 bases at V and 7 bases at J, with 14 bases between the two ends. The length of the CDR3 is 13 residues. Clones were read by immunoSEQ multiplex PCR, and TCRdb kept only the in-frame ones, dropping some. The sample contains over 1,500 clones, about 72% of which appear only once. Remarks on this clone: Its antigen is currently unknown.

This sequence joins TRBV5-4 and TRBJ1-2; D may be TRBD1 (6 bases). This material consisted of CD8+ T cells from blood, taken before autologous CMV-specific T cell therapy. The sequence was collected from a human patient who had received a solid organ transplant and had CMV disease. The CDR3 is CASSPDRPIGYTF. The CDR3 DNA follows: TGTGCCAGCAGCCCTGACAGGCCTATTGGCTACACCTTC.